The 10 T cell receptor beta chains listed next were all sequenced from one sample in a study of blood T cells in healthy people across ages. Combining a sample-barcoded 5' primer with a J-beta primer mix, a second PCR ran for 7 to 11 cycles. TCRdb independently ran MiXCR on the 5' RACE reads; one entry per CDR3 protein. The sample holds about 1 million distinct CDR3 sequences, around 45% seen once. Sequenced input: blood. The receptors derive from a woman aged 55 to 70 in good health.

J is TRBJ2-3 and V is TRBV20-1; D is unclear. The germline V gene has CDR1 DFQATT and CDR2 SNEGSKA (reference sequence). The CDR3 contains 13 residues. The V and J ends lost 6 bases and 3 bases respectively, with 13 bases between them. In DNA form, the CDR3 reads TGCAGTGCACCAAGTATGGGTACAGATACGCAGTATTTT. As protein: CSAPSMGTDTQYF.

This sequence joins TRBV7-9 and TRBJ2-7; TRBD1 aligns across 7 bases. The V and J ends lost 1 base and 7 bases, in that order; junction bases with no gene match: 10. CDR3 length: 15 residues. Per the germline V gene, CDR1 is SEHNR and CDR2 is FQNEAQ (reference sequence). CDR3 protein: CASSLGGQLAWEQYF. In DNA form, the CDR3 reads TGTGCCAGCAGCTTAGGGGGACAGTTGGCCTGGGAGCAGTACTTC.

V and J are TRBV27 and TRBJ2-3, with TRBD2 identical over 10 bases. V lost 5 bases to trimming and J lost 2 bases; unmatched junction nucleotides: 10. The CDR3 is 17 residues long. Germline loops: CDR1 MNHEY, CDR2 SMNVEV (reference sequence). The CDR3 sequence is CASSRKASGSFTDTQYF. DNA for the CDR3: TGTGCCAGCAGTAGAAAGGCTAGCGGGAGTTTCACAGATACGCAGTATTTT.

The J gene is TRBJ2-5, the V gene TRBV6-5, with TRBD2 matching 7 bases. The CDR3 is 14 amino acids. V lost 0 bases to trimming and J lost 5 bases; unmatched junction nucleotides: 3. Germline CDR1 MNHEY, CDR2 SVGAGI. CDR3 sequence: CASSYSGGDETQYF. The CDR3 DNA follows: TGTGCCAGCAGTTACTCGGGAGGGGATGAGACCCAGTACTTC.

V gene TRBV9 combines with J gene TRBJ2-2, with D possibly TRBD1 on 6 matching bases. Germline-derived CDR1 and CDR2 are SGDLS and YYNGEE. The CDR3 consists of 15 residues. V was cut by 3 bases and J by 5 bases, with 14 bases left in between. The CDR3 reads CASSATGTLTGELFF. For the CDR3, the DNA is TGTGCCAGCAGCGCTACCGGGACACTAACCGGGGAGCTGTTTTTT.

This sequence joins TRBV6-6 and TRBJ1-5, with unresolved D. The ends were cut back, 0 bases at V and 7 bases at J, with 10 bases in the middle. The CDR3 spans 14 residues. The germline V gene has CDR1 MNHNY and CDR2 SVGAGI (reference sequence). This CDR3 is CASSYSPVGQPQHF. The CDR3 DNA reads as TGTGCCAGCAGTTACTCGCCCGTGGGGCAGCCCCAGCATTTT.

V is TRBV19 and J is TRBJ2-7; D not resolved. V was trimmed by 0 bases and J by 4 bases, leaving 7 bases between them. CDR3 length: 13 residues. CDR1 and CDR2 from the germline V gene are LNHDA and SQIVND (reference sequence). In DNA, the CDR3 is TGTGCCAGTAGTATAGATTCCGGGTACGAGCAGTACTTC. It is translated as CASSIDSGYEQYF.

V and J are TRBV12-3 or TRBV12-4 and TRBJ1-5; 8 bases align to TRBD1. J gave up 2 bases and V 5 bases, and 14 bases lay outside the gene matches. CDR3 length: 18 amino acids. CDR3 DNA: TGTGCCAGCAGTCCTGGACAGGGCCCCGAAGTGGGCAATCAGCCCCAGCATTTT. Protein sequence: CASSPGQGPEVGNQPQHF.

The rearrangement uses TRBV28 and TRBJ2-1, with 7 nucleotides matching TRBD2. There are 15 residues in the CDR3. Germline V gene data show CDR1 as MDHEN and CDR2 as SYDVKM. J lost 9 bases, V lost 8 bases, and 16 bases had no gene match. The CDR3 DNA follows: TGTGCCAGCTTACCTTCCGCCGCTGGGGGGGTTGAGCAGTTCTTC. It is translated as CASLPSAAGGVEQFF.

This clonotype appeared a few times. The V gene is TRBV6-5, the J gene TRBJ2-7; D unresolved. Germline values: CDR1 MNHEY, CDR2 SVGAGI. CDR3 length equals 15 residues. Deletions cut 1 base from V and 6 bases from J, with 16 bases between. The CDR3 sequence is CASSYFGPDGAEQYF. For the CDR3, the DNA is TGTGCCAGCAGTTACTTCGGCCCTGACGGAGCCGAGCAGTACTTC.